The 24 T cell receptor beta chains below were found in one sample sequenced in a study of cytomegalovirus exposure and HLA in healthy donors. The PCR had 60 Vbeta and 13 Jbeta primers. Libraries were prepared by immunoSEQ multiplex PCR; TCRdb keeps only in-frame clonotypes and omits some of them. The sample consists of 150,000 to 200,000 clones, roughly 68% of them appearing once. The sequencing sample was made of PBMCs. The receptors come from a man aged 25-45 years in good health and CMV-seropositive.

This clone has a handful of counts. This chain joins TRBV5-1 and TRBJ2-1, with D maybe TRBD2 (6 bases). Trimming pared 1 base from V and 15 bases from J, leaving 14 bases between. Germline V lookup: CDR1 SGHRS, CDR2 YFSETQ. The CDR3 extends over 12 amino acids. CDR3 sequence: CASSLFSDYRFF. The CDR3 region has the DNA TGCGCCAGCAGCTTGTTCTCGGACTATCGGTTCTTC. Combining the CDR3 with reference TRBV5-1 and TRBJ2-1 gives the whole variable domain KAGVTQTPRYLIKTRGQQVTLSCSPISGHRSVSWYQQTPGQGLQFLFEYFSETQRNKGNFPGRFSGRQFSNSRSEMNVSTLELGDSALYLCASSLFSDYRFFGPGTRLTVL.

J is TRBJ2-5 and V is TRBV5-1; 7 bases agree with TRBD2. CDR1 and CDR2 from the germline V gene are SGHRS and YFSETQ. Unmatched junction bases numbered 3, after V lost 3 bases and J lost 4 bases. The CDR3 consists of 13 residues. The CDR3 DNA reads as TGCGCCAGCAGCTACGGACTAGGAGAGACCCAGTACTTC. Protein product: CASSYGLGETQYF. Looking up the rest from reference TRBV5-1 and TRBJ2-5 gives the full variable domain: KAGVTQTPRYLIKTRGQQVTLSCSPISGHRSVSWYQQTPGQGLQFLFEYFSETQRNKGNFPGRFSGRQFSNSRSEMNVSTLELGDSALYLCASSYGLGETQYFGPGTRLLVL.

This clone has a handful of counts. This chain joins TRBV19 and TRBJ1-5; 7 positions match TRBD1. Per the germline V gene, CDR1 is LNHDA and CDR2 is SQIVND (reference sequence). The V gene end was trimmed by 4 bases and the J gene end by 14 bases; junction bases not matched to a gene: 14. The CDR3 has 14 amino acids. The CDR3, as DNA: TGTGCCAGTAGTACCGACAGGGATGATTGGATTGAGCATTTT. It yields the protein CASSTDRDDWIEHF.

The chain joins TRBV5-1 to TRBJ2-3; D possibly corresponds to TRBD1 (6 bases). The germline V and J ends were trimmed by 0 bases and 1 base, with 15 bases remaining between them. The germline CDR1 and CDR2 sequences are SGHRS and YFSETQ. There are 17 residues in the CDR3. CDR3 protein: CASSLASSGQCTDTQYF. The CDR3 region has the DNA TGCGCCAGCAGCTTGGCATCCTCGGGACAATGCACAGATACGCAGTATTTT.

The chain recombines TRBV14 with TRBJ1-1; no clear D. V was pared by 1 base and J by 4 bases, with 7 bases between. The CDR3 totals 13 residues. The V gene's germline CDR1 is SGHDN and CDR2 FVKESK. The CDR3 DNA reads as TGTGCCAGCAGCCAAGTGCGGGCCACTGAAGCTTTCTTT. The encoded protein is CASSQVRATEAFF.

The rearrangement joins TRBV5-7 to TRBJ2-7, with 11 positions matching TRBD2. TRBV5-7 has ORF status, its function being uncertain. The CDR3 is made up of 15 amino acids. After removal of 3 bases from V and 6 bases from J, the junction contained 8 bases not matched to a gene. The CDR3 DNA reads TGTGCCAGCAGCTCGACTAGCGGGATTGTAAGCGAGCAGTACTTC. It translates to CASSSTSGIVSEQYF.

This clone was found a few times. The chain carries TRBV30 and TRBJ1-5; D perhaps matches TRBD1 (6 bases). Germline values: CDR1 GTSNPN, CDR2 SVGIG (reference sequence). The CDR3 covers 12 residues. Trimming took off 2 bases at V and 11 bases at J, with 13 bases between the two ends. The CDR3 region has the DNA TGTGCCTGGAGTTTTGGGGGACATTCCCAGCATTTT. Amino acids: CAWSFGGHSQHF.

This sequence joins TRBV5-1 and TRBJ1-1, with D perhaps TRBD1 (5 bases). With 3 bases removed from V and 0 bases from J, the gap between germline ends came to 9 bases. CDR1 is SGHRS and CDR2 is YFSETQ in the germline V gene. CDR3 length equals 14 residues. The CDR3 reads CASSYRQMNTEAFF. CDR3 sequence (DNA): TGCGCCAGCAGCTACAGGCAAATGAACACTGAAGCTTTCTTT.

The J gene is TRBJ2-1, the V gene TRBV4-1, with 8 bases that match TRBD2. Germline assignment: CDR1 MGHRA and CDR2 YSYEKL. V dropped 3 bases and J dropped 8; count of bases not matched to a gene: 9. The CDR3 contains 15 residues. Here the CDR3 DNA reads TGCGCCAGCAGCCAGGAAGGACTAGCTGTGGATGAGCAGTTCTTC. Translated, it gives CASSQEGLAVDEQFF.

The V gene is TRBV6-5, the J gene TRBJ2-7, with D perhaps matching TRBD2 (5 bases). The CDR3 has 12 residues. Germline CDR1 reads MNHEY; CDR2 reads SVGAGI. Trimming took 6 bases from V and 6 from J, leaving 12 bases between them. DNA for the CDR3: TGTGCCAGCAGAACACTAGTATCCGAGCAGTACTTC. Translated, it gives CASRTLVSEQYF.

V is TRBV27 and J is TRBJ2-2, with TRBD1 matching 8 bases. The CDR3 spans 15 residues. CDR1 MNHEY and CDR2 SMNVEV come from the germline V gene (reference sequence). Trimming cost V 2 bases and J 6 bases; bases outside gene matches: 5. The CDR3 sequence is CASSLRPTGAGELFF. The CDR3 region has the DNA TGTGCCAGCAGTTTACGCCCGACAGGGGCCGGGGAGCTGTTTTTT.

There are a few counts of this clone. The chain uses TRBV4-2 and TRBJ1-5; D is unresolved. This CDR3 spans 14 amino acids. V was clipped by 6 bases and J by 0 bases, with 9 bases between them. Per the germline V gene, CDR1 is LGHNA and CDR2 is YNFKEQ. In DNA form, the CDR3 reads TGTGCCAGCAGTGGGCAGGATAGCAATCAGCCCCAGCATTTT. This translates into CASSGQDSNQPQHF.

V usage is TRBV9 and J usage is TRBJ1-2; 9 bases map to TRBD1. V was pared by 3 bases and J by 5 bases, with 5 bases of the junction left unmatched. CDR3 length: 14 residues. The germline V gene encodes CDR1 SGDLS and CDR2 YYNGEE. The CDR3 here is CASSEGTGLYGYTF. The DNA of the CDR3 is TGTGCCAGCAGCGAGGGGACAGGGCTATATGGCTACACCTTC.

This chain joins TRBV27 and TRBJ2-1; D unresolved. Per the germline V gene, CDR1 is MNHEY and CDR2 is SMNVEV (reference sequence). The CDR3 contains 13 residues. The germline V and J ends were trimmed by 6 bases and 4 bases, with 10 bases remaining between them. The CDR3 loop reads CASRLPPYNEQFF. In nucleotides, the CDR3 is TGTGCCAGCAGACTTCCCCCTTACAATGAGCAGTTCTTC.

The genes are TRBV27 and TRBJ2-4; D not certain. V was cut by 5 bases and J by 0 bases, with 8 bases left in between. The germline CDR1 and CDR2 sequences are MNHEY and SMNVEV (reference sequence). CDR3 length equals 14 residues. CDR3 loop: CASSAQLAKNIQYF. The CDR3 nucleotides are TGTGCCAGCAGTGCCCAACTAGCCAAAAACATTCAGTACTTC.

This clone was counted once. A read error may account for a junction end that differs from germline. The chain employs TRBV7-7 and TRBJ2-3; TRBD2 might be the D (6 bases). Germline V lookup: CDR1 SSHAT, CDR2 FNYEAQ (reference sequence). This CDR3 has 15 amino acids. The CDR3 DNA sequence: TGTGCTAGCAGCTTAAGCGGAGGGCCGGCAGATACGCAGTATTTT. This codes for CASSLSGGPADTQYF.

This chain joins TRBV29-1 and TRBJ2-7; possibly TRBD1 for D (5 bases). Deletions cut 2 bases from V and 4 bases from J, with 12 bases between. The length of the CDR3 is 13 residues. The germline CDR1 and CDR2 sequences are SQVTM and ANQGSEA. CDR3 loop: CSVEFGQGYEQYF. The CDR3 DNA reads TGCAGCGTTGAATTCGGTCAGGGATACGAGCAGTACTTC.

The rearrangement links TRBV2 to TRBJ2-5; 11 bases fit TRBD2. This CDR3 is built from 14 residues. Germline trimming cut 8 bases from V and 2 bases from J; bases unmatched to any gene: 4. The germline gives CDR1 SNHLY, CDR2 FYNNEI. CDR3 sequence (DNA): TGTGCCAGCGGGGGACTAGCGGCACAAGAGACCCAGTACTTC. Translating it yields CASGGLAAQETQYF.

The chain is built from TRBV9 and TRBJ1-2, with a possible D match to TRBD1 (5 bases). There are 12 residues in the CDR3. The germline V and J ends were trimmed by 4 bases and 2 bases, with 6 bases remaining between them. CDR1 is SGDLS, CDR2 YYNGEE, per germline. CDR3 sequence: CASSSGNYGYTF. The CDR3 DNA sequence: TGTGCCAGCAGCTCAGGGAACTATGGCTACACCTTC.

J is TRBJ1-1 and V is TRBV7-2, with a weak D call TRBD1 (5 bases). Looked up from germline, CDR1 is SGHTA and CDR2 is FQGNSA. This CDR3 region has 16 residues. V dropped 3 bases and J dropped 0 bases, with 14 bases sitting between them. The CDR3 loop reads CASSFLTGAMNTEAFF. The DNA of the CDR3 is TGTGCCAGCAGCTTTCTTACAGGTGCTATGAACACTGAAGCTTTCTTT.

DNA of the CDR3: TGTGCCAGCAGCTTAGTTACAGGGCCCGGGGAGCTGTTTTTT. Protein: CASSLVTGPGELFF. The chain joins TRBV7-8 to TRBJ2-2; D might be TRBD1 (6 bases). This CDR3 has 14 amino acids. V gave up 1 base and J gave up 6 bases, with 9 bases separating them. Germline CDR1 SGHVS, CDR2 FQNEAQ.

The chain joins TRBV27 to TRBJ2-7; TRBD1 aligns across 7 bases. V lost 9 bases, J lost 1 base, and 9 bases stayed unmatched. The CDR3 is made up of 14 amino acids. Per germline, CDR1 MNHEY and CDR2 SMNVEV (reference sequence). CDR3 protein: CASRVTTGSYEQYF. The CDR3 nucleotides read TGTGCCAGTCGTGTCACGACAGGGTCCTACGAGCAGTACTTC.

The chain carries TRBV19 and TRBJ1-2; D is ambiguous. This CDR3 contains 16 residues. V was trimmed by 1 base and J by 6 bases, leaving 18 bases between them. The germline CDR1 and CDR2 sequences are LNHDA and SQIVND (reference sequence). This CDR3 is CASSIGTARSGNGYTF. CDR3 sequence (DNA): TGTGCCAGTAGTATAGGGACGGCCAGATCCGGGAATGGCTACACCTTC.

This chain links TRBV2 with TRBJ2-5; D is possibly TRBD2 (7 bases). The CDR3 runs to 12 residues. Germline CDR1 reads SNHLY; CDR2 reads FYNNEI. V dropped 11 bases and J dropped 11 bases, with 21 bases sitting between them. The CDR3 sequence: CAGEGGAREQYF. CDR3 DNA sequence: TGTGCCGGAGAGGGGGGGGCGCGGGAGCAGTACTTC.